The rows below give T cell receptor beta chains drawn from one sample of a study of T-cell memory formation after mild COVID-19. TCRdb called the 5' RACE reads again in MiXCR, with one record for every CDR3 protein. The sample consists of about 200,000 distinct CDR3 sequences, 15% to 20% of them appearing once. Input material: PBMCs or a T cell subset sorted from them (not recorded which). Receptor source: an adult woman who had mild COVID-19 (a few samples of this study predate the infection). Cell type and time point are not known. CDR3s include the opening cysteine and the closing phenylalanine or tryptophan. D genes are given only for firm matches. Rows give clone size only sometimes, using once, few, many, or a class for an expanded clone.

D	J	size	V	length	DNA	CDR3
TRBD1	TRBJ1-2	few	TRBV12-3/TRBV12-4	13	TGTGCCAGCAGTCGGGACAGTGCCTCTGGCTACACCTTC	CASSRDSASGYTF
TRBD2	TRBJ2-7	few	TRBV18	16	TGTGCCAGCTCATCCCTCATAGCGGGAAATTCCTACGAGCAGTACTTC	CASSSLIAGNSYEQYF
TRBD1	TRBJ1-4	few	TRBV7-6	14	TGTGCCAGCAGCCCGACAGGGACTAATGAAAAACTGTTTTTT	CASSPTGTNEKLFF
NA	TRBJ2-3	few	TRBV11-2	13	TGTGCCAGCAGCTTAGGGTTCACAGATACGCAGTATTTT	CASSLGFTDTQYF
NA	TRBJ2-7	few	TRBV5-6	16	TGTGCCAGCAGCTCACTAGGGGGTCCCCCAATGGGCGAGCAGTACTTC	CASSSLGGPPMGEQYF
TRBD2	TRBJ2-3	NA	TRBV12-3/TRBV12-4	15	TGTGCCAGCAGTCCGAGCGGGGGGGCTGGAGATACGCAGTATTTT	CASSPSGGAGDTQYF
TRBD1	TRBJ2-5	few	TRBV7-2	14	TGTGCCAGCAGCTCCGGACAGGGGAAAGAGACCCAGTACTTC	CASSSGQGKETQYF
NA	TRBJ2-5	NA	TRBV29-1	11	TGCAGCGTTCTCCGGATTGAGACCCAGTACTTC	CSVLRIETQYF
TRBD1	TRBJ2-7	NA	TRBV12-3/TRBV12-4	15	TGTGCCAGCAGTCCGCCGGGACAGCCTACATACGAGCAGTACTTC	CASSPPGQPTYEQYF
NA	TRBJ1-1	few	TRBV7-9	14	TGTGCCAGCAGCTTAGCGGCCGGACACCGTGAAGCTTTCTTT	CASSLAAGHREAFF
NA	TRBJ1-5	NA	TRBV20-1	14	TGCAGTGCCCCATTCAGGGGAAGCAATCAGCCCCAGCATTTT	CSAPFRGSNQPQHF
TRBD1	TRBJ1-1	NA	TRBV6-5	13	TGTGCCAGCACCCAGGGGGTTAGGACTAAAGCTTTCTTT	CASTQGVRTKAFF
NA	TRBJ2-1	few	TRBV5-1	13	TGCGCCAGCAGCTTGGATGTATACAATGAGCAGTTCTTC	CASSLDVYNEQFF
TRBD2	TRBJ2-7	few	TRBV7-2	17	TGTGCCAGCAGCTCGGGTAGGCTGCCTAGCGGAACCTACGAGCAGTACTTC	CASSSGRLPSGTYEQYF
NA	TRBJ1-1	NA	TRBV6-1	13	TGTGCCAGCAGTGTAAAGGTGAACACTGAAGCTTTCTTT	CASSVKVNTEAFF
NA	TRBJ2-2	NA	TRBV27	14	TGTGCCAGCAGTTCAGGGAGGAAAGCCGGGGAGCTGTTTTTT	CASSSGRKAGELFF
NA	TRBJ1-6	few	TRBV25-1	18	TGTGCCAGCATGCCTGGTAGGGGGGGCGCAGCTTATAATTCACCCCTCCACTTT	CASMPGRGGAAYNSPLHF
NA	TRBJ2-4	many	TRBV5-5	15	TGTGCCAGCAGCTCAGTGACAGCAGCCAAAAACATTCAGTACTTC	CASSSVTAAKNIQYF
NA	TRBJ2-3	NA	TRBV11-2	13	TGTGCCAGCAGCGGGAGTGTGAGAGATACGCAGTATTTT	CASSGSVRDTQYF
TRBD1	TRBJ1-1	NA	TRBV7-8	18	TGTGCCAGCAGCGTAGACAGGGCGGCCCCTATGATGAACACTGAAGCTTTCTTT	CASSVDRAAPMMNTEAFF
NA	TRBJ1-2	many	TRBV6-6	12	TGTGCCAGCAGTACTGGGAGTCGGAGCTACACCTTC	CASSTGSRSYTF
NA	TRBJ2-7	many	TRBV7-2	15	TGTGCCAGCAGCTCTTCCGGGACGGCTTCGGGCGAGCAGTACTTC	CASSSSGTASGEQYF
NA	TRBJ2-1	NA	TRBV15	15	TGTGCCACCAGCAGAGCTTCTAGTTTGTACAATGAGCAGTTCTTC	CATSRASSLYNEQFF
TRBD1	TRBJ1-3	few	TRBV12-3/TRBV12-4	16	TGTGCCAGCAGGTTAATTCGGGACAGGGTCGGAAACACCATATATTTT	CASRLIRDRVGNTIYF
NA	TRBJ2-7	once	TRBV21-1	13	TGTGCCAGCAGCAAAGTAAGACAGGGCGAGCAGTACTTC	CASSKVRQGEQYF
TRBD1	TRBJ1-1	NA	TRBV20-1	13	TGCAGTTCAGCCGGACAGGGTGGCGCTGAAGCTTTCTTT	CSSAGQGGAEAFF
NA	TRBJ2-3	NA	TRBV5-5	14	TGTGCCAGCAGCTTGGTTGCCTCCCTCTCCCCATGGTATTTT	CASSLVASLSPWYF
NA	TRBJ2-1	few	TRBV24-1	15	TGTGCCACCAGCCCACGGGGTATATCCTACAATGAGCAGTTCTTC	CATSPRGISYNEQFF
NA	TRBJ1-2	NA	TRBV12-3/TRBV12-4	13	TGTGCCAGCACCTTAGACAGCATCTATGGCTACACCTTC	CASTLDSIYGYTF
NA	TRBJ2-7	NA	TRBV6-2/TRBV6-3	13	TGTGCCAGCAGTTCGGTATCGTACGGGGAGCAGTACTTC	CASSSVSYGEQYF
TRBD2	TRBJ2-2	few	TRBV4-3	16	TGCGCCAGCCGGACCGACCTAGCGGTCCACACCGGGGAGCTGTTTTTT	CASRTDLAVHTGELFF
NA	TRBJ1-5	NA	TRBV12-3/TRBV12-4	13	TGTGCCAGCAGTTTTAATGACGGTCAGCCCCAGCATTTT	CASSFNDGQPQHF
TRBD1	TRBJ2-3	NA	TRBV5-1	15	TGCGCCAGCAGCGACAGGGGGCTGTTTGCAGATACGCAGTATTTT	CASSDRGLFADTQYF
TRBD1	TRBJ2-1	NA	TRBV5-1	15	TGCGCCAGCAGCCCCGGACAGGGAAGGGGCAATGAGCAGTTCTTC	CASSPGQGRGNEQFF
NA	TRBJ1-2	NA	TRBV29-1	12	TGCAGCGCGCTGGGGGATAACTATGGCTACACCTTC	CSALGDNYGYTF
NA	TRBJ2-1	NA	TRBV7-2	14	TGTGCCAGCAGCTTTGGTAGGACAAGCGCTGAGCAGTTCTTC	CASSFGRTSAEQFF
NA	TRBJ1-5	NA	TRBV6-1	12	TGTGCCAGCAGTTACAACAGAGATACCCAGCATTTT	CASSYNRDTQHF
NA	TRBJ2-2	NA	TRBV5-1	14	TGCGCCAGCAGCTTGGCCATCACGACCGGGGAGCTGTTTTTT	CASSLAITTGELFF
NA	TRBJ1-4	NA	TRBV6-6	15	TGTGCCAGCAGTTACGAGCCTTTGCCCGGTGAAAAACTGTTTTTT	CASSYEPLPGEKLFF
NA	TRBJ2-7	NA	TRBV6-6	15	TGTGCCAGCAGCCTCAGACCCGGGAGCTCCTACGAGCAGTACTTC	CASSLRPGSSYEQYF
TRBD1	TRBJ2-2	NA	TRBV25-1	15	TGTGCCAGCAGTGGGGTCAGGGGGTACACCGGGGAGCTGTTTTTT	CASSGVRGYTGELFF